This TCR beta chain is from a study of Graves' ophthalmopathy and Graves' hyperthyroidism. Study information: No treatment had been given when peripheral blood was collected at initial diagnosis.

RNA transcripts provided the template for amplifying TCR beta CDR3 regions. RT-PCR was first run with HTBI primers, then multiplex PCR in a second round. TCRdb reanalysed the multiplex PCR reads using MiXCR and keeps one entry per CDR3 protein. The sample holds hundreds of thousands of distinct CDR3 sequences; just over 40% are singletons and the top ten take under 3.5%. The germline CDR1 and CDR2 sequences are ENHRY and SYGVKD. The CDR3 totals 11 residues. Sampling over 8 ml of fresh peripheral blood provided the PBMCs. Worth noting for this clonotype: The junction does not match germline at one end; this may be a read error.

This clonotype originated in an adult man with Graves' ophthalmopathy. Sequenced sample: peripheral blood. The chain is built from TRBV10-3 and TRBJ2-7; D might be TRBD2 (5 bases). The CDR3 DNA sequence: TGTGCCATTAGTGAGGAGGAAAAGCAGTACTTC. It yields the protein CAISEEEKQYF.